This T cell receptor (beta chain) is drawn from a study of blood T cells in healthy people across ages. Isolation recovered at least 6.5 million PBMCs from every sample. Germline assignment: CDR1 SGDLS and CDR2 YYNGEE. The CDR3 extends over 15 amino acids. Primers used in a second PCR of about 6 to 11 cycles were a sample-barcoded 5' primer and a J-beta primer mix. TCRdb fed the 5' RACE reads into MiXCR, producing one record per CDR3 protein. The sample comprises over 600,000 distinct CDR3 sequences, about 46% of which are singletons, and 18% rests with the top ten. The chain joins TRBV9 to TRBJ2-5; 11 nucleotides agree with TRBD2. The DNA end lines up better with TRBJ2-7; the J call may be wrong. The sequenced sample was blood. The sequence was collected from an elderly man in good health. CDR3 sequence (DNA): TGTGCCAGCAGCTATGAATCCCTAGCGGGAGGCGAGCAGTACTTC. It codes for CASSYESLAGGEQYF.